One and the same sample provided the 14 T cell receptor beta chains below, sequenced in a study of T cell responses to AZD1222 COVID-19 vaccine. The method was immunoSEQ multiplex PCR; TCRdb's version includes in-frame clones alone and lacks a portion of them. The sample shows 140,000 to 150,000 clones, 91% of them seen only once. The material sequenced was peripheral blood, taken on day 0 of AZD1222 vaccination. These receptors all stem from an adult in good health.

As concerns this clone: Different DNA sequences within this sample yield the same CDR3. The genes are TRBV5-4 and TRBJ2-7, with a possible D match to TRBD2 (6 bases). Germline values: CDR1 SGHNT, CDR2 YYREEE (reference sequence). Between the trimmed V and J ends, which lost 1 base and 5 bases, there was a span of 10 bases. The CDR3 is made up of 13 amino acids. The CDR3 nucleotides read TGTGCCAGCAGCTTGAGGGAGGCTAACGAGCAGTACTTC. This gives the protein CASSLREANEQYF.

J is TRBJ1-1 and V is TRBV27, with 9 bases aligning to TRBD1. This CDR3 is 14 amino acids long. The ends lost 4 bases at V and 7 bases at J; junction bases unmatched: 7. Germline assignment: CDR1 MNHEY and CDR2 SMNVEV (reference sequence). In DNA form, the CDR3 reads TGTGCCAGCAGTTCGGGACAGGGAGGTAATGAAGCTTTCTTT. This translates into CASSSGQGGNEAFF.

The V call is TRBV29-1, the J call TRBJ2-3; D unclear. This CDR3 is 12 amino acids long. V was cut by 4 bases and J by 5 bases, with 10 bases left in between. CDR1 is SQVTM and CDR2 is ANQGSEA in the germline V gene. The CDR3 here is CSVVNRKDTQYF. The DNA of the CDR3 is TGCAGCGTTGTCAACCGGAAAGATACGCAGTATTTT.

CDR3 region: CASSQEPGAQPQHF. The CDR3 DNA sequence: TGCGCCAGCAGCCAAGAACCCGGGGCGCAGCCCCAGCATTTT. J is TRBJ1-5 and V is TRBV4-3; possibly TRBD1 for D (5 bases). The length of the CDR3 is 14 residues. The V gene's germline CDR1 is LGHNA and CDR2 YSLEER. V gave up 0 bases and J gave up 7 bases, with 10 bases separating them.

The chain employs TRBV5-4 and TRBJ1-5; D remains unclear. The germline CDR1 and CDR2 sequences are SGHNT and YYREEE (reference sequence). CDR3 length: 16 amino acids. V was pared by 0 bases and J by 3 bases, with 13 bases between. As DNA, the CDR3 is TGTGCCAGCAGCTTGGGTGGCGGGCAAACCAATCAGCCCCAGCATTTT. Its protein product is CASSLGGGQTNQPQHF.

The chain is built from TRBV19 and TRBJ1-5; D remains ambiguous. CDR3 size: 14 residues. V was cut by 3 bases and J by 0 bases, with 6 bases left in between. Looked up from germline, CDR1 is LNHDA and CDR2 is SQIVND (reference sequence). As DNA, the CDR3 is TGTGCCAGTAGTATGGGTAATAGCAATCAGCCCCAGCATTTT. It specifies CASSMGNSNQPQHF.

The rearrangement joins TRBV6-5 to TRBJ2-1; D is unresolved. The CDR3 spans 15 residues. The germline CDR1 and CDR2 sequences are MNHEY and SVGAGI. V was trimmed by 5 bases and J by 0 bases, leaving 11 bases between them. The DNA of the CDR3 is TGTGCCAGCAGTCCCACCGGAAGCTCCTACAATGAGCAGTTCTTC. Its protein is CASSPTGSSYNEQFF.

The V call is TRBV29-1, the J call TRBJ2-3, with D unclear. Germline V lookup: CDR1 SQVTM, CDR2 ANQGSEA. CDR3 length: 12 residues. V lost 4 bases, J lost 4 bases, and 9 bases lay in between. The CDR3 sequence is CSVGATADTQYF. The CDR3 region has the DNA TGCAGCGTTGGAGCCACTGCAGATACGCAGTATTTT.

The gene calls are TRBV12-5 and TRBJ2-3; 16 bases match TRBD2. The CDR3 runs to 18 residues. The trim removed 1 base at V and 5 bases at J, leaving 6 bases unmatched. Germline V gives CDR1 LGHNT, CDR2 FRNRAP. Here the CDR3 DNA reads TGTGCTAGTGGTTTGGCTCCGGGACTAGCGGGAGGGAGAGATACGCAGTATTTT. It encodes CASGLAPGLAGGRDTQYF.

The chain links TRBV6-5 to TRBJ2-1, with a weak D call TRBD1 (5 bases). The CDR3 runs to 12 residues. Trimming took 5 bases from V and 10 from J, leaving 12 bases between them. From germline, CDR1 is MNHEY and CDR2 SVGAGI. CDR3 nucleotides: TGTGCCAGCAGTCCCCCGGACATGGAGCAGTTCTTC. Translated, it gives CASSPPDMEQFF.

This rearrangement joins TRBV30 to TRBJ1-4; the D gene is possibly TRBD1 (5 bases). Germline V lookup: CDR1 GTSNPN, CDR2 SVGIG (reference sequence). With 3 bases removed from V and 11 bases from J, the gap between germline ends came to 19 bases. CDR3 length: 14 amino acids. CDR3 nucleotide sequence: TGTGCCTGGAGGTCTGGGGGAAGTTTTGGGAAACTGTTTTTT. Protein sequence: CAWRSGGSFGKLFF.

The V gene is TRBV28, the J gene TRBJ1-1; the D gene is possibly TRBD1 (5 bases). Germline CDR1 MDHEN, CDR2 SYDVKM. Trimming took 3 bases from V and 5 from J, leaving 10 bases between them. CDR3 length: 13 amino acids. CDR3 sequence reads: CASSFGTGTEAFF. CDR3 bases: TGTGCCAGCAGTTTCGGGACTGGGACTGAAGCTTTCTTT.

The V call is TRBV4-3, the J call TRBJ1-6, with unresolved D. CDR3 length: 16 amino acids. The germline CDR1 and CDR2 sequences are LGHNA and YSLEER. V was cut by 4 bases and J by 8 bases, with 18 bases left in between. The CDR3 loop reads CASSPTSGRPDSPLHF. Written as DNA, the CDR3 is TGCGCCAGCAGCCCAACTAGCGGGAGGCCGGATTCACCCCTCCACTTT.

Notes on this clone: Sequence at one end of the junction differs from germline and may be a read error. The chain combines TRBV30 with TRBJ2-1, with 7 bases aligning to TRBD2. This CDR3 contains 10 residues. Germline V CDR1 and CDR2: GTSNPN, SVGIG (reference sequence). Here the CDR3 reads CGGGYNEQFF. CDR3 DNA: TGCGGCGGGGGCTACAATGAGCAGTTCTTC. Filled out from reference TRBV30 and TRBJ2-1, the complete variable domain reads SQTIHQWPATLVQPVGSPLSLECTVEGTSNPNLYWYRQAAGRGLQLLFYSVGIGQISSEVPQNLSASRPQDRQFILSSKKLLLSDSGFYLCGGGYNEQFFGPGTRLTVL.